The next 9 T cell receptor beta chains were all read from a single sample in a study of shared clonotypes between healthy human individuals. The data were produced by immunoSEQ multiplex PCR, yet TCRdb's version contains in-frame clones alone and is incomplete. The table has about 1 million clones, about 75% seen once. Sequencing was carried out using memory CD4+ T cells sorted from blood. Noted subset: CD45RA-negative fraction. The receptors here all came from a man aged 18-30 years in good health.

The chain has TRBV9 and TRBJ1-2; maybe TRBD1 (5 bases). The CDR3 contains 17 residues. Germline V CDR1 and CDR2: SGDLS, YYNGEE. V dropped 4 bases and J dropped 1 base, with 20 bases sitting between them. For the CDR3, the DNA is TGTGCCAGCAGCCAAAGCGCAGGGCCCAATTTTAACTATGGCTACACCTTC. Amino acids: CASSQSAGPNFNYGYTF.

V usage is TRBV10-1 and J usage is TRBJ2-3, with 7 bases aligning to TRBD1. Unmatched junction bases numbered 11, after V lost 3 bases and J lost 2 bases. The CDR3 is 17 amino acids. Germline V CDR1 and CDR2: WNHNN, SYGVQD (reference sequence). The CDR3 sequence: CASSDLPGTENTDTQYF. As DNA, the CDR3 is TGCGCCAGCAGTGATTTGCCAGGGACAGAGAACACAGATACGCAGTATTTT.

The V gene is TRBV6-5, the J gene TRBJ1-6; the D gene is possibly TRBD1 (5 bases). CDR1 and CDR2 from the germline V gene are MNHEY and SVGAGI. The CDR3 has 14 residues. Between the trimmed V and J ends, which lost 2 bases and 10 bases, there was a span of 12 bases. CDR3 nucleotide sequence: TGTGCCAGCAGTTACAACGGGGGAAACTCACCCCTCCACTTT. This gives the protein CASSYNGGNSPLHF.

This clone came up once. This chain connects TRBV10-1 to TRBJ2-7; D might be TRBD1 or TRBD2, each matching 6 bases. There are 15 residues in the CDR3. The V end was cut by 7 bases, the J end by 6 bases, with 22 bases between. Germline loops: CDR1 WNHNN, CDR2 SYGVQD (reference sequence). CDR3 DNA: TGCGCCAGCAACCAAAGCCCGGGAGACAGGTGCGAGCAGTACTTC. This translates into CASNQSPGDRCEQYF.

The chain is built from TRBV30 and TRBJ1-1; D is ambiguous. Trimming stripped 5 bases from V and 1 base from J, with 11 bases between. The germline CDR1 and CDR2 sequences are GTSNPN and SVGIG (reference sequence). This CDR3 is 13 amino acids long. CDR3: CAWVQSRNTEAFF. CDR3 in DNA: TGTGCCTGGGTCCAATCCCGGAACACTGAAGCTTTCTTT.

The DNA of the CDR3 is TGTGCCTGGAGTGTCGCCGGGACAGGGGGGAGGCAGCCCCAGCATTTT. It specifies CAWSVAGTGGRQPQHF. The chain combines TRBV30 with TRBJ1-5; the match to TRBD1 covers 11 bases. From germline, CDR1 is GTSNPN and CDR2 SVGIG (reference sequence). CDR3 length equals 16 residues. The junction had 8 bases not matched to a gene; V was cut back by 0 bases and J by 7 bases.

V gene TRBV7-9 combines with J gene TRBJ1-2, with D uncertain. The CDR3 is 11 residues long. Per the germline V gene, CDR1 is SEHNR and CDR2 is FQNEAQ (reference sequence). The germline V and J ends were trimmed by 0 bases and 8 bases, with 4 bases remaining between them. The CDR3 bases are TGTGCCAGCAGCTTAGCCGGCGGCTACACCTTC. Protein sequence: CASSLAGGYTF.

V gene TRBV6-5 combines with J gene TRBJ1-6; D perhaps matches TRBD1 (5 bases). The CDR3 runs 16 residues. CDR1 is MNHEY, CDR2 SVGAGI, per germline. V lost 6 bases, J lost 0 bases, and 12 bases lay in between. The CDR3 nucleotides are TGTGCCAGCAGCTACGGGGCCAGCTCCTATAATTCACCCCTCCACTTT. Its protein product is CASSYGASSYNSPLHF.

This clone has only one observation. The chain couples TRBV5-1 to TRBJ2-1; 11 bases are a match to TRBD2. Germline CDR1 and CDR2: SGHRS and YFSETQ. The CDR3 has 15 residues. Trimming took 4 bases from V and 0 from J; bases not matched to a gene: 0. The CDR3 sequence is CASSTSGSSYNEQFF. As DNA, the CDR3 is TGCGCCAGCAGCACTAGCGGGAGCTCCTACAATGAGCAGTTCTTC.